The 9 T cell receptor beta chains presented below share a single source sample, sequenced in a study of regulatory T cells in long-lasting Graves disease. Combining iRepertoire HTBI primers with Arm-PCR of CDR3 regions, the authors built TCR beta libraries. TCRdb fed the multiplex PCR reads into MiXCR, producing one record per CDR3 protein. The repertoire holds almost 450,000 distinct CDR3 sequences, with about 17% as singletons. Time point specified: newly diagnosed GD, antithyroid drugs for less than 3 months. RNA isolated from PBMCs was used to make the TCR library. This same sample was also part of a study on T cells in Graves' hyperthyroidism and ophthalmopathy.

The material sequenced was peripheral blood mononuclear cells (PBMCs), taken at new diagnosis, from a patient treated with antithyroid drugs. Receptor source: a woman aged 25 to 39 with Graves disease.

This clonotype was counted many times. V and J are TRBV18 and TRBJ2-3; D unresolved. The CDR3 loop spans 13 amino acids. Germline CDR1 is KGHSH and CDR2 is LQKENI. V was pared by 4 bases and J by 1 base, with 6 bases between. CDR3 protein: CASSRSGTDTQYF. In DNA, the CDR3 is TGTGCCAGCTCACGGTCGGGCACAGATACGCAGTATTTT.

This clonotype was seen many times. This sequence joins TRBV6-1 and TRBJ1-1, with D unclear. Trimming pared 5 bases from V and 5 bases from J, leaving 9 bases between. Per germline, CDR1 MNHNS and CDR2 SASEGT. The CDR3 is 12 amino acids. CDR3 in DNA: TGTGCCAGCAGTCCTAGGTCGACTGAAGCTTTCTTT. Translated, it gives CASSPRSTEAFF.

This clonotype was counted many times. This chain uses TRBV6-1 with TRBJ2-3, with 9 bases fitting TRBD2. Looked up from germline, CDR1 is MNHNS and CDR2 is SASEGT. The trim removed 8 bases at V and 5 bases at J, leaving 11 bases unmatched. CDR3 length: 15 amino acids. The CDR3 reads CASGGIAGVIDTQYF. In nucleotides, the CDR3 is TGTGCCAGCGGCGGAATAGCGGGAGTGATAGATACGCAGTATTTT.

This clonotype was observed at least ten times. The chain employs TRBV2 and TRBJ2-7; D not resolved. Between the trimmed V and J ends, which lost 7 bases and 3 bases, there was a span of 13 bases. Germline assignment: CDR1 SNHLY and CDR2 FYNNEI. The CDR3 extends over 13 amino acids. The DNA for the CDR3 is TGTGCCAGCAATCGAGAGCGAGACTACGAGCAGTACTTC. Translating gives CASNRERDYEQYF. Full variable domain (remainder filled in from reference TRBV2 and TRBJ2-7): EPEVTQTPSHQVTQMGQEVILRCVPISNHLYFYWYRQILGQKVEFLVSFYNNEISEKSEIFDDQFSVERPDGSNFTLKIRSTKLEDSAMYFCASNRERDYEQYFGPGTRLTVT.

This clonotype was counted only a few times. The chain uses TRBV11-2 and TRBJ2-1, with 12 bases matching TRBD2. The germline V gene has CDR1 SGHAT and CDR2 FQNNGV. The CDR3 covers 18 residues. V was pared by 6 bases and J by 4 bases, with 13 bases of the junction left unmatched. Here the CDR3 reads CASSIGLAGNPGYNEQFF. The CDR3 DNA reads as TGTGCCAGCAGTATCGGACTAGCGGGAAATCCTGGATACAATGAGCAGTTCTTC.

This clonotype has ten or more counts. This chain connects TRBV28 to TRBJ2-7; a possible D gene is TRBD2 (6 bases). CDR1 and CDR2 (germline): MDHEN, SYDVKM. The CDR3 is made up of 13 amino acids. The germline V and J ends were trimmed by 3 bases and 6 bases, with 12 bases remaining between them. The CDR3 region has the DNA TGTGCCAGCAGTTTTTTGGGGACTGGCGAGCAGTACTTC. Protein: CASSFLGTGEQYF.

Worth noting for this clonotype: A much larger clone lies one base from this, so it may be a read error. The chain couples TRBV27 to TRBJ2-7; D is undetermined. Germline values: CDR1 MNHEY, CDR2 SMNVEV (reference sequence). The CDR3 totals 12 residues. CDR3 in amino acids: CASFSISYERYF. For the CDR3, the DNA is TGTGCCAGCTTTAGTATTTCCTACGAGCGGTACTTC.

CDR3 DNA sequence: TGTGCCAGCAGCCAAGATACGTTCCCGGGTGTGGAATCACCCCTCCACTTT. It codes for CASSQDTFPGVESPLHF. The chain has TRBV3-1 and TRBJ1-6; no definite D call. The V end was cut by 0 bases, the J end by 10 bases, with 19 bases between. Per germline, CDR1 LGHDT and CDR2 YNNKEL (reference sequence). The CDR3 has 17 amino acids.

The rearrangement uses TRBV3-1 and TRBJ2-2, with 12 bases matching TRBD2. The CDR3 sequence is 14 residues long. CDR1 is LGHDT and CDR2 is YNNKEL in the germline V gene (reference sequence). After removal of 11 bases from V and 7 bases from J, the junction contained 8 bases not matched to a gene. This CDR3 reads CAARLAGEDGELFF. The CDR3 DNA follows: TGTGCCGCCCGACTAGCGGGAGAGGACGGGGAGCTGTTTTTT.